The 28 T cell receptor beta chains presented below share a single source sample, sequenced in a study of blood T cell repertoires in COVID-19. Only in-frame clones appear in the TCRdb table, and some are missing; sequencing was by immunoSEQ multiplex PCR. The sample includes fewer than 40,000 clones, 85% to 90% of them seen just once. The sample taken for sequencing was peripheral blood. The receptors originated from a woman in her seventies with active COVID-19.

V usage is TRBV29-1 and J usage is TRBJ1-2, with D maybe TRBD1 (5 bases). The V and J ends lost 2 bases and 2 bases respectively, with 15 bases between them. The CDR3 covers 15 residues. CDR1 and CDR2 (germline): SQVTM, ANQGSEA. The CDR3 DNA reads TGCAGCGTTGAACCCCGGGGGGGTGGGAACTATGGCTACACCTTC. Its translation: CSVEPRGGGNYGYTF.

The rearrangement uses TRBV7-9 and TRBJ2-6; no definite D call. CDR1 is SEHNR, CDR2 FQNEAQ, per germline (reference sequence). The V end was cut by 6 bases, the J end by 1 base, with 4 bases between. This CDR3 has 13 residues. This CDR3 is CASSSSGANVLTF. CDR3 DNA: TGTGCCAGCAGTTCTTCTGGGGCCAACGTCCTGACTTTC. Variable domain in full (rest from reference TRBV7-9 and TRBJ2-6): DTGVSQNPRHKITKRGQNVTFRCDPISEHNRLYWYRQTLGQGPEFLTYFQNEAQLEKSRLLSDRFSAERPKGSFSTLEIQRTEQGDSAMYLCASSSSGANVLTFGAGSRLTVL.

The rearrangement uses TRBV7-2 and TRBJ1-2; D gene unclear. V lost 1 base and J 1 base, leaving 7 bases between the germline ends. The CDR3 sequence is 14 residues long. CDR1 is SGHTA and CDR2 is FQGNSA in the germline V gene. The CDR3 sequence: CASSLGRGNYGYTF. For the CDR3, the DNA is TGTGCCAGCAGCTTAGGACGGGGTAACTATGGCTACACCTTC.

This chain connects TRBV13 to TRBJ2-7, with D maybe TRBD1 (6 bases). V shed 4 bases and J shed 3 bases, with 16 bases lying between them. The CDR3 consists of 15 residues. CDR1 and CDR2 (germline): PRHDT, FYEKMQ (reference sequence). CDR3 amino acids: CASSSSDSLRYEQYF. In nucleotides, the CDR3 is TGTGCCAGCAGCTCCTCGGACAGCCTCCGCTACGAGCAGTACTTC. The whole variable domain, remainder taken from reference TRBV13 and TRBJ2-7, is AAGVIQSPRHLIKEKRETATLKCYPIPRHDTVYWYQQGPGQDPQFLISFYEKMQSDKGSIPDRFSAQQFSDYHSELNMSSLELGDSALYFCASSSSDSLRYEQYFGPGTRLTVT.

This chain connects TRBV30 to TRBJ2-6; D might be TRBD2 (5 bases). The germline V and J ends were trimmed by 1 base and 4 bases, with 5 bases remaining between them. The CDR3 covers 13 residues. The germline gives CDR1 GTSNPN, CDR2 SVGIG (reference sequence). The CDR3 region is CAWSAGGANVLTF. CDR3 DNA: TGTGCCTGGAGTGCGGGAGGGGCCAACGTCCTGACTTTC.

This clone was recorded once. The CDR3 here is CASSFGGTGGIYGYTF. CDR3 nucleotide sequence: TGTGCCAGCAGCTTTGGGGGAACAGGGGGCATCTATGGCTACACCTTC. The V gene is TRBV7-2, the J gene TRBJ1-2; 9 nucleotides align to TRBD1. Per the germline V gene, CDR1 is SGHTA and CDR2 is FQGNSA. The CDR3 covers 16 residues. V was clipped by 3 bases and J by 4 bases; unmatched bases: 9.

This sequence joins TRBV2 and TRBJ2-5, with 8 bases aligning to TRBD1. The J segment lost 5 bases and the V segment lost 4 bases, leaving 3 bases of the junction unmatched. This CDR3 has 13 residues. Germline loops: CDR1 SNHLY, CDR2 FYNNEI. CDR3 sequence reads: CASSAGGTETQYF. Here the CDR3 DNA reads TGTGCCAGCAGTGCAGGGGGCACGGAGACCCAGTACTTC.

The chain carries TRBV11-2 and TRBJ2-1, with D tentatively TRBD2 (7 bases). V gave up 5 bases and J gave up 6 bases, with 23 bases separating them. The germline V gene encodes CDR1 SGHAT and CDR2 FQNNGV. The CDR3 has 17 residues. CDR3 sequence (DNA): TGTGCCAGCAGCCCCATTCAGGCGGGGGCCAGGAGCAATGAGCAGTTCTTC. Translating gives CASSPIQAGARSNEQFF.

This clone was detected once. The chain carries TRBV18 and TRBJ2-3; 7 bases fit TRBD1. The CDR3 sequence is 16 residues long. Germline loops: CDR1 KGHSH, CDR2 LQKENI. V trimming: 4 bases; J trimming: 2 bases; junction bases outside the gene matches: 9. The CDR3 reads CASSQSRTGYTDTQYF. The CDR3, as DNA: TGTGCCAGCTCACAATCAAGGACAGGCTACACAGATACGCAGTATTTT. The full variable domain, in which reference TRBV18 and TRBJ2-3 provide the parts outside the CDR3, is NAGVMQNPRHLVRRRGQEARLRCSPMKGHSHVYWYRQLPEEGLKFMVYLQKENIIDESGMPKERFSAEFPKEGPSILRIQQVVRGDSAAYFCASSQSRTGYTDTQYFGPGTRLTVL.

The genes are TRBV13 and TRBJ2-7; TRBD1 matches 9 bases. This CDR3 region has 17 residues. The trim removed 0 bases at V and 3 bases at J, leaving 9 bases unmatched. Germline CDR1 PRHDT, CDR2 FYEKMQ (reference sequence). CDR3 bases: TGTGCCAGCAGCTTAGGGGTCCGGGACAGGGAAGACTACGAGCAGTACTTC. It yields the protein CASSLGVRDREDYEQYF.

This chain connects TRBV10-3 to TRBJ1-3; D is unresolved. Germline assignment: CDR1 ENHRY and CDR2 SYGVKD. The CDR3 spans 13 residues. V was trimmed by 6 bases and J by 1 base, leaving 7 bases between them. CDR3 in amino acids: CAISVPSGNTIYF. CDR3 nucleotide sequence: TGTGCCATCAGCGTCCCGTCTGGAAACACCATATATTTT.

This chain joins TRBV28 and TRBJ1-1; D call uncertain. The CDR3 consists of 17 residues. V was trimmed by 8 bases and J by 4 bases, leaving 26 bases between them. CDR1 MDHEN and CDR2 SYDVKM come from the germline V gene. DNA for the CDR3: TGTGCCAGCTCGTTATGGACTAGACGGAGATTGAGCACTGAAGCTTTCTTT. This sequence encodes CASSLWTRRRLSTEAFF.

The V and J genes are TRBV18 and TRBJ2-7; TRBD2 agrees at 12 bases. Germline V gene sequence: CDR1 KGHSH, CDR2 LQKENI. J lost 3 bases, V lost 3 bases, and 3 bases had no gene match. This CDR3 comprises 15 residues. CDR3 amino acids: CASSPGLAGNYEQYF. In DNA form, the CDR3 reads TGTGCCAGCTCACCGGGACTAGCGGGCAACTACGAGCAGTACTTC. The full variable domain, rest sourced from reference TRBV18 and TRBJ2-7, is NAGVMQNPRHLVRRRGQEARLRCSPMKGHSHVYWYRQLPEEGLKFMVYLQKENIIDESGMPKERFSAEFPKEGPSILRIQQVVRGDSAAYFCASSPGLAGNYEQYFGPGTRLTVT.

The V gene is TRBV28, the J gene TRBJ1-1, with 9 bases matching TRBD1. Germline CDR1 is MDHEN and CDR2 is SYDVKM. Germline trimming cut 4 bases from V and 5 bases from J; bases unmatched to any gene: 11. CDR3 size: 16 residues. DNA for the CDR3: TGTGCCAGCAGTTCACCGGGACAGGGAGATAGGACTGAAGCTTTCTTT. It translates to CASSSPGQGDRTEAFF.

The chain joins TRBV7-9 to TRBJ1-2; 10 bases fit TRBD1. From germline, CDR1 is SEHNR and CDR2 FQNEAQ (reference sequence). The CDR3 covers 14 residues. The J segment lost 6 bases and the V segment lost 4 bases, leaving 5 bases of the junction unmatched. The CDR3 is CASSSSGTGDGYTF. DNA for the CDR3: TGTGCCAGCAGCTCCTCCGGGACAGGGGATGGCTACACCTTC.

This clone was seen just once. The chain recombines TRBV7-3 with TRBJ2-5; D might be TRBD2 (6 bases). V was cut by 5 bases and J by 7 bases, with 14 bases left in between. In germline, CDR1 is SGHTA, CDR2 FQGTGA. This CDR3 is built from 13 residues. The CDR3 here is CASSPDYSGTQYF. Written as DNA, the CDR3 is TGTGCCAGCAGCCCGGACTATTCCGGGACCCAGTACTTC.

The V gene is TRBV27, the J gene TRBJ1-2; unclear D gene. This CDR3 region has 17 residues. CDR1 is MNHEY, CDR2 SMNVEV, per germline (reference sequence). Trimming removed 3 bases from V and 4 bases from J, with 21 bases in between. CDR3 sequence: CASSFSEATGSTYGYTF. The CDR3 coding sequence is TGTGCCAGCAGTTTCAGCGAAGCGACGGGGAGTACCTATGGCTACACCTTC.

The chain uses TRBV30 and TRBJ2-1, with TRBD1 matching 10 bases. This CDR3 has 13 residues. Germline CDR1 GTSNPN, CDR2 SVGIG (reference sequence). Trimming at V came to 5 bases and at J to 9 bases, leaving 7 bases not matched to a gene. The CDR3 spells CAWGTGADGEQFF. The CDR3 DNA reads as TGTGCCTGGGGGACAGGGGCGGACGGTGAGCAGTTCTTC.

The chain uses TRBV30 and TRBJ1-1; 8 bases match TRBD1. In germline, CDR1 is GTSNPN, CDR2 SVGIG (reference sequence). This CDR3 is 15 amino acids long. The ends lost 3 bases at V and 5 bases at J; junction bases unmatched: 11. In DNA, the CDR3 is TGTGCCTGGAGCAACCCCAGGGGGCGAGGGACTGAAGCTTTCTTT. Translation: CAWSNPRGRGTEAFF.

The chain combines TRBV30 with TRBJ1-2, with D tentatively TRBD1 (5 bases). The CDR3 sequence is 15 residues long. Germline CDR1 is GTSNPN and CDR2 is SVGIG (reference sequence). The V end lost 3 bases, the J end lost 6 bases, and 20 bases lay between the germline ends. In DNA, the CDR3 is TGTGCCTGGAGCGCTCCGAATCGGGGGGTGGATGGCTACACCTTC. It encodes CAWSAPNRGVDGYTF.

The chain carries TRBV25-1 and TRBJ1-2; 7 nucleotides agree with TRBD1. Germline V gene sequence: CDR1 MGHDK, CDR2 SYGVNS. The CDR3 runs 14 residues. J was trimmed by 6 bases and V by 3 bases; bases with no gene match: 7. In DNA, the CDR3 is TGTGCCAGCAGTGAGTATACAGGGGTGGATGGCTACACCTTC. It yields the protein CASSEYTGVDGYTF.

This clone was counted a single time. This chain uses TRBV7-8 with TRBJ2-7, with 8 bases that match TRBD1. Germline CDR1 reads SGHVS; CDR2 reads FQNEAQ. This CDR3 is 14 amino acids long. Trimming cost V 4 bases and J 0 bases; bases outside gene matches: 2. CDR3 bases: TGTGCCAGCAGCTCCGACAGGGGCTCCTACGAGCAGTACTTC. Translated, it gives CASSSDRGSYEQYF.

The V gene is TRBV2, the J gene TRBJ2-4, with a possible D match to TRBD2 (5 bases). Per germline, CDR1 SNHLY and CDR2 FYNNEI. The CDR3 has 13 amino acids. V was pared by 6 bases and J by 8 bases, with 14 bases between. For the CDR3, the DNA is TGTGCCAGCAGCGACTCATCCGGGGACATTCAGTACTTC. Translated: CASSDSSGDIQYF.

The genes are TRBV10-1 and TRBJ1-1; D may be TRBD1 (5 bases). Germline-derived CDR1 and CDR2 are WNHNN and SYGVQD (reference sequence). The CDR3 has 14 residues. The V end was cut by 3 bases, the J end by 4 bases, with 12 bases between. The CDR3 loop reads CASSEGRVGTEAFF. The CDR3 DNA reads TGCGCCAGCAGTGAAGGCAGGGTGGGCACTGAAGCTTTCTTT.

J is TRBJ1-1 and V is TRBV30; 8 nucleotides agree with TRBD1. This CDR3 spans 14 amino acids. Germline V CDR1 and CDR2: GTSNPN, SVGIG (reference sequence). Trimming cost V 4 bases and J 4 bases; bases outside gene matches: 8. The CDR3 loop is CAWIADRAGTEAFF. Written as DNA, the CDR3 is TGTGCCTGGATCGCGGACAGGGCCGGCACTGAAGCTTTCTTT.

J is TRBJ2-7 and V is TRBV10-3; D unresolved. Trimming cost V 2 bases and J 3 bases, with 5 bases left between them. CDR3 length: 12 residues. Germline V lookup: CDR1 ENHRY, CDR2 SYGVKD. The CDR3 DNA is TGTGCCATCAGTGAGGTTAGCTACGAGCAGTACTTC. Translation gives CAISEVSYEQYF.

CDR3 in amino acids: CASRYVRTDYGYTF. The CDR3 DNA follows: TGTGCCAGCAGGTACGTCAGGACAGACTATGGCTACACCTTC. The rearrangement links TRBV2 to TRBJ1-2; TRBD1 might be the D (6 bases). The V end lost 6 bases, the J end lost 3 bases, and 14 bases lay between the germline ends. In germline, CDR1 is SNHLY, CDR2 FYNNEI. The CDR3 has 14 amino acids. Variable domain in full (rest from reference TRBV2 and TRBJ1-2): EPEVTQTPSHQVTQMGQEVILRCVPISNHLYFYWYRQILGQKVEFLVSFYNNEISEKSEIFDDQFSVERPDGSNFTLKIRSTKLEDSAMYFCASRYVRTDYGYTFGSGTRLTVV.

The V gene is TRBV6-5, the J gene TRBJ1-1, with D perhaps TRBD1 (6 bases). The CDR3 has 14 amino acids. Germline-derived CDR1 and CDR2 are MNHEY and SVGAGI. Trimming left V 6 bases short and J 1 base short, with 12 bases between. CDR3 bases: TGTGCCAGCAGATTCGGACAGAAGAACACTGAAGCTTTCTTT. Amino acids: CASRFGQKNTEAFF.